Below, 16 T cell receptor beta chains from the same sample are listed, as sequenced in a study of CD8+CD57+ T cells in acquired aplastic anemia. The use of genomic DNA as template underpinned the TCR beta VDJ and CDR3 profiling. MiXCR, run by TCRdb on the reads, gives a single entry per CDR3 protein. The sample includes about 160,000 distinct CDR3 sequences, less than 50% seen only once; the top ten take 30% to 40%. Patients chosen for sequencing had shown CD8+CD57+ cell expansion by flow cytometry. The specimen was sorted CD4+, CD8+, or CD8+CD57+ T cells (not recorded which) from PBMCs. All receptors derive from a human donor with aplastic anemia.

This clonotype was detected ten times or more. The CDR3 here is CSARTSGRAYEQYF. The DNA for the CDR3 is TGCAGTGCTAGGACTAGCGGGAGGGCCTACGAGCAGTACTTC. The V call is TRBV20-1, the J call TRBJ2-7; TRBD2 matches at 14 bases. Germline V gives CDR1 DFQATT, CDR2 SNEGSKA (reference sequence). Unmatched junction bases numbered 0, after V lost 3 bases and J lost 2 bases. The CDR3 is 14 residues long.

This clonotype came up many times. The gene calls are TRBV7-3 and TRBJ1-2; perhaps TRBD1 as D (5 bases). In germline, CDR1 is SGHTA, CDR2 FQGTGA. The CDR3 length is 14 residues. V dropped 5 bases and J dropped 1 base, with 11 bases sitting between them. CDR3 sequence (DNA): TGTGCCAGCAGCACTGGGGCCAGTAACTATGGCTACACCTTC. Translating gives CASSTGASNYGYTF.

In nucleotides, the CDR3 is TGCGCCAGCAGCTTGGAAACGGGGACTAACTATGGCTACACCTTC. This encodes CASSLETGTNYGYTF. The V call is TRBV5-1, the J call TRBJ1-2; D uncertain. This CDR3 has 15 residues. V was shortened by 0 bases and J by 0 bases, with 9 bases between the two germline ends. Per the germline V gene, CDR1 is SGHRS and CDR2 is YFSETQ.

This clonotype was recorded a few times. The chain uses TRBV29-1 and TRBJ1-1, with 7 positions matching TRBD1. This CDR3 spans 13 amino acids. V shed 5 bases, J shed 0 bases, and the junction held 3 bases outside the gene matches. Germline V gene sequence: CDR1 SQVTM, CDR2 ANQGSEA. The CDR3 region has the DNA TGCAGCGTTACCACAGGGGTGAACACTGAAGCTTTCTTT. As protein: CSVTTGVNTEAFF.

This clonotype was detected ten times or more. The chain joins TRBV11-2 to TRBJ1-3; no clear D gene. The V gene's germline CDR1 is SGHAT and CDR2 FQNNGV. The CDR3 sequence is 11 residues long. Trimming removed 6 bases from V and 12 bases from J, with 12 bases in between. CDR3 coding DNA: TGTGCCAGCAGTACTTTTGGCGGCATATATTTT. It encodes CASSTFGGIYF.

At least ten counts were recorded for this clonotype. The chain is built from TRBV3-1 and TRBJ2-7; 7 bases align to TRBD1. J was trimmed by 2 bases and V by 4 bases; bases with no gene match: 11. CDR3 length: 16 amino acids. Germline V gives CDR1 LGHDT, CDR2 YNNKEL (reference sequence). The CDR3 sequence: CASSRRQGTGAYEQYF. CDR3 nucleotides: TGTGCCAGCAGCCGCCGACAGGGTACAGGCGCCTACGAGCAGTACTTC.

This clonotype was counted only a few times. The chain couples TRBV20-1 to TRBJ2-1; possibly TRBD2 for D (6 bases). The germline gives CDR1 DFQATT, CDR2 SNEGSKA (reference sequence). The CDR3 has 15 residues. Trimming took 0 bases from V and 3 from J, leaving 12 bases between them. CDR3: CSARDGGVNYNEQFF. The DNA of the CDR3 is TGCAGTGCTAGAGACGGCGGGGTTAACTACAATGAGCAGTTCTTC.

The J gene is TRBJ2-1, the V gene TRBV30; 9 nucleotides align to TRBD1. This CDR3 region has 14 residues. Per the germline V gene, CDR1 is GTSNPN and CDR2 is SVGIG (reference sequence). Unmatched junction bases numbered 2, after V lost 2 bases and J lost 3 bases. The CDR3 loop reads CAWSWDRDYNEQFF. The CDR3, as DNA: TGTGCCTGGAGTTGGGACAGGGACTACAATGAGCAGTTCTTC.

The J gene is TRBJ2-4, the V gene TRBV29-1; TRBD1 matches 9 bases. The CDR3 runs 14 residues. From germline, CDR1 is SQVTM and CDR2 ANQGSEA. V trimming: 3 bases; J trimming: 12 bases; junction bases outside the gene matches: 12. The CDR3 DNA follows: TGCAGCGTTGACTTTGGGACAGGGAGTTTGGGTCAGTACTTC. It codes for CSVDFGTGSLGQYF.

The chain links TRBV20-1 to TRBJ2-5, with D unresolved. V was pared by 6 bases and J by 2 bases, with 4 bases between. Germline CDR1 DFQATT, CDR2 SNEGSKA (reference sequence). The CDR3 spans 10 residues. CDR3 sequence reads: CSATQETQYF. The CDR3 DNA reads as TGCAGTGCCACACAAGAGACCCAGTACTTC.

In this sample, this clonotype turned up once. The chain links TRBV10-3 to TRBJ2-1; TRBD1 might be the D (6 bases). CDR3 length equals 13 residues. V shed 6 bases and J shed 9 bases, with 15 bases lying between them. The germline V gene encodes CDR1 ENHRY and CDR2 SYGVKD. Written as DNA, the CDR3 is TGTGCCATCAGGGGACCCAGCAGGGGTGAGCAGTTCTTC. Amino acids: CAIRGPSRGEQFF.

Comment on this clonotype: Germline is not matched at one junction end, which may reflect a read error. Written as DNA, the CDR3 is TGTGCCACCGGGATGAACTCCGGGGAGCTGCTTTTT. Protein: CATGMNSGELLF. This chain joins TRBV24-1 and TRBJ2-2, with a possible D match to TRBD2 (5 bases). The CDR3 consists of 12 residues. CDR1 is KGHDR and CDR2 is SFDVKD in the germline V gene.

The rearrangement joins TRBV6-1 to TRBJ2-5, with TRBD2 identical over 9 bases. The DNA end favors TRBJ2-1, so the J call may be wrong. CDR3 length: 14 amino acids. CDR1 is MNHNS, CDR2 SASEGT, per germline. CDR3 DNA: TGTGCCAGCAGTGCCGGCGGGGGGGCATATGAGCAGTTCTTC. Protein product: CASSAGGGAYEQFF.

This clonotype was seen many times. The chain uses TRBV19 and TRBJ1-1; TRBD1 is a possible D gene (5 bases). V was trimmed by 9 bases and J by 1 base, leaving 12 bases between them. This CDR3 has 13 residues. Per the germline V gene, CDR1 is LNHDA and CDR2 is SQIVND (reference sequence). CDR3 protein: CASSRGGNTEAFF. For the CDR3, the DNA is TGTGCCAGCAGCCGGGGCGGGAACACTGAAGCTTTCTTT.

This chain connects TRBV28 to TRBJ1-3; D uncertain. This CDR3 has 15 amino acids. The germline V and J ends were trimmed by 2 bases and 0 bases, with 8 bases remaining between them. Germline lookup yields CDR1 MDHEN and CDR2 SYDVKM. The CDR3: CASSLTQSSGNTIYF. The CDR3 DNA reads as TGTGCCAGCAGTTTAACCCAGAGCTCTGGAAACACCATATATTTT.

The genes are TRBV12-3 or TRBV12-4 and TRBJ2-6, with D perhaps TRBD1 (5 bases). V dropped 5 bases and J dropped 0 bases, with 14 bases sitting between them. This CDR3 contains 17 residues. CDR3 residues: CASSPPTGSSGANVLTF. The CDR3 DNA sequence: TGTGCCAGCAGTCCACCAACAGGTAGCTCTGGGGCCAACGTCCTGACTTTC.